The source of this T cell receptor (beta chain) is a study of T cells in Graves' hyperthyroidism and ophthalmopathy (dated by TCRdb to the late 2010s). For the study in its entirety: Peripheral blood samples were taken at the time of initial diagnosis, prior to any treatment. TCR V-J signatures able to tell the groups apart were searched for in a discovery cohort of some 97 patients, of whom 40 to 45 had Graves' ophthalmopathy and around 58 had stable Graves' hyperthyroidism. Once sampling was done, hyperthyroidism patients were given methimazole at a starting dose of 30 mg daily, whereas ophthalmopathy patients were given high-dose intravenous methylprednisolone. The study also compared thyroid tissue and blood T-cell repertoires from several Graves' hyperthyroidism patients. Prospective prediction of ophthalmopathy was tested in an independent validation cohort of about 19 hyperthyroidism patients and 17 patients who later progressed to ophthalmopathy. According to the paper, TCR Vbeta CDR3 sequencing was carried out on approximately 140 peripheral blood samples, which came from over 40 ophthalmopathy, about 75 hyperthyroidism and about 17 progressor patients. The 80 to 100 discovery patients were randomly divided into training and test sets at a 7:3 ratio.

Summary of the overall study and its limitations: A 13 V-J signature model separated ophthalmopathy from stable hyperthyroidism, with around 88% sensitivity and 81.08% specificity in cross-validation and 80%/75% in testing. Most expanded thyroid clonotypes (frequency above 0.001) were also detected in blood, a finding suggesting that blood repertoires may reflect thyroid immune responses. No statistical method was used to set the sample size in advance, and investigators knew the group allocation. In validation, the model predicted progression to ophthalmopathy with 55% to 71% sensitivity and about 72% specificity, a median of approximately 6.7 months before onset.

As concerns this clonotype: This receptor's antigen is unknown. Nothing much larger sits one base from this clone, and base qualities are not available.

Amplification of TCR beta CDR3 regions was carried out from RNA transcripts. For the first round of RT-PCR on the TCR CDR3, the HTBI primer set was used together with the Qiagen OneStep RT-PCR kit. A second multiplex PCR round built the libraries, followed by size selection and purification. Paired-end sequencing of the libraries was performed with 100 bp reads on an Illumina HiSeq2000. On the authors' methods: SOAPnuke was used to process the raw data, removing reads that contained adapters or uncalled bases, had a mean Phred below 15, or lacked an exact match to the constant primer or identifier. High-quality paired reads were merged with COPE v1.2.5, and unique nucleotide sequences were defined as clonotypes. Clonotypes were aligned to IMGT TRBV, TRBD and TRBJ reference segments using MiTCR v1.1. Analysis was restricted to V-J combinations with a frequency above 0.0001, which covered approximately 99% of repertoires. The TCS score was defined as F50 (clonal expansion) divided by E x V (chaos), with BLOSUM62-based TCRdist calculated between CDR3 peptides within each V-J. Welch's t-statistics and random forest reduced approximately 520 V-J features to 13, which were used in a naive Bayes classifier (R e1071). TCRdb trimmed public reads at Q25 via fastp, called clones via MiXCR and kept in-frame beta chains. Duplicate CDR3 protein sequences are folded into a single record with the most common DNA and genes. These V and J calls rely on TCRdb rather than the paper's analysis. The sample table records around 340,000 distinct CDR3 sequences; 17% of these occur just once. The ten largest clones represent around a third of the sample.

Hyperthyroidism patients were aged 18 to 65 years and newly diagnosed, with disease duration of less than 2 months. The study excluded patients with uncontrolled infections, other autoimmune diseases, pregnancy or lactation. Diagnoses were established on the basis of clinical symptoms, serum thyroxine and TRAb, thyroid ultrasound, and orbital computed tomography. Blood from progressor patients was collected at the time of first diagnosis with hyperthyroidism, before any ophthalmopathy symptoms had appeared. PBMCs were separated from around 9.1 ml of fresh peripheral blood using Ficoll-Paque density gradient centrifugation. Patients classed as progressors first received a Graves' hyperthyroidism diagnosis and then went on to develop ophthalmopathy during follow-up. Trizol reagent was used to extract total RNA, and RNA quality was then checked on an Agilent 2100 Bioanalyzer. The sequence came from a woman aged 25-40 years with Graves' hyperthyroidism that later progressed to Graves' ophthalmopathy. The sample taken for sequencing was blood.

The base sequence is TGTGCCAGCAAAGGTTTCTCCCAATATTCCCATGAGCAGTTCTTC. Translation gives CASKGFSQYSHEQFF. The rearranged chain carries TRBV6-1 and TRBJ2-1, with the D gene too uncertain to name. In the germline V gene, CDR1 corresponds to MNHNS and CDR2 to SASEGT. Taken from cysteine to phenylalanine, the CDR3 has 15 residues. Of all the DNA, just the CDR3 is kept, 45 bases in frame from base 1. Trimming removed 7 bases from V and 8 bases from J, leaving 21 bases between the germline ends.